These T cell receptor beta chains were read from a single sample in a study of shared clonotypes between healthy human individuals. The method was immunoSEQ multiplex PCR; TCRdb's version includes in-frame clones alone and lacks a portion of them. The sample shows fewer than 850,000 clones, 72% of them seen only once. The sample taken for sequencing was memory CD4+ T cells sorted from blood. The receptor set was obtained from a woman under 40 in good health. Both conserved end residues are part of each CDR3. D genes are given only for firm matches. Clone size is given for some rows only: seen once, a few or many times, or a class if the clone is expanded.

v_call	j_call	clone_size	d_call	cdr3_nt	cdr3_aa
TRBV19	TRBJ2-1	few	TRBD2	TGTGCCAGTAGTATAACTAGCGGGAGAGGTTATGAGCAGTTCTTC	CASSITSGRGYEQFF
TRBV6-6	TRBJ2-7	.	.	TGTGCCACGCGGACTCCCCAGGGAGAGCAGTACTTC	CATRTPQGEQYF
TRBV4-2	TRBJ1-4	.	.	TGTGCCAGCAGCCTAGGGCAGGGGAATGAAAAACTGTTTTTT	CASSLGQGNEKLFF
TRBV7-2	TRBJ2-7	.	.	TGTGCCAGCAGCTTAGCAACCGACTACGAGCAGTACTTC	CASSLATDYEQYF
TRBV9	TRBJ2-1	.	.	TGTGCCAGCAGCGCCACGGGGCATCACAATGAGCAGTTCTTC	CASSATGHHNEQFF
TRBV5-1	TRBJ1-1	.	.	TGCGCCAGCAGCTTGGACAGCTTGAACACTGAAGCTTTCTTT	CASSLDSLNTEAFF
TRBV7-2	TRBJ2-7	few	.	TGTGCCAGCAGCTCTTACCTCTCGACCTACGAGCAGTACTTC	CASSSYLSTYEQYF
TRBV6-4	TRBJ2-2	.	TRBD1	TGTGCCAGCAGTGAAACAGGGGACACCGGGGAGCTGTTTTTT	CASSETGDTGELFF
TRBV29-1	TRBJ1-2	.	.	TGCAGCGTTGGATGGGAGGCTAACTATGGCTACACCTTC	CSVGWEANYGYTF
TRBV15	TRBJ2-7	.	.	TGTGCCACCAGCGCTAACAGGGTGGGGGAGCAGTACTTC	CATSANRVGEQYF
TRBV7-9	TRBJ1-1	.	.	TGTGCCAGCAGCCAAACGCCGGGAGCAGAGAACACTGAAGCTTTCTTT	CASSQTPGAENTEAFF
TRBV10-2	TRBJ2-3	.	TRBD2	TGCGCCAGCAGGGTAGGGACTAGCGGGACCGGTGGTACGCAGTATTTT	CASRVGTSGTGGTQYF
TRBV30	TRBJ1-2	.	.	TGTGCCTGGAGTCGGGGGGAGGGTCGATATGGCTACACCTTC	CAWSRGEGRYGYTF
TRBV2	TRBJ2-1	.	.	TGTGCCAGCAGTGGTAGGTACCCCCTTAGGAATGAGCAGTTCTTC	CASSGRYPLRNEQFF
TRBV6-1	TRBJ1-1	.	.	TGTGCCAGCAGTGATGGGACCAGCACTGAAGCTTTCTTT	CASSDGTSTEAFF
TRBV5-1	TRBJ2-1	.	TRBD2	TGCGCCAGCAGCGGCGGGACTAGCGGGAGTGTTTGGTTCTTC	CASSGGTSGSVWFF
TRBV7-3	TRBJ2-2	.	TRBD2	TGTGCCAGCAGCCTCTTCGGGCGGGGTCTAGCGGCGAGTGGCACCGGGGAGCTGTTTTTT	CASSLFGRGLAASGTGELFF
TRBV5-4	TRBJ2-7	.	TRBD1	TGTGCCAGCAGCTTACCGGGACAGGGGCCTAGCTACGAGCAGTACTTC	CASSLPGQGPSYEQYF
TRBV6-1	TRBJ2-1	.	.	TGTGCCAGCAGTGAAGGGAGAGGGGGGTACTCCTACAATGAGCAGTTCTTC	CASSEGRGGYSYNEQFF
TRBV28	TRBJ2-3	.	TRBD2	TGTGCCAGCAGGGAAGGGACTAGCGGGAGGAGTAGGGATACGCAGTATTTT	CASREGTSGRSRDTQYF
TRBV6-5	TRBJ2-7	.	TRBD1	TGTGCCAGCAGGTACGGGACAGGGAAGTACGAGCAGTACTTC	CASRYGTGKYEQYF
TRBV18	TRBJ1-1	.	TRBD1	TGTGCCAGCTCACTGCAGGGGGCGACCACTGAAGCTTTCTTT	CASSLQGATTEAFF
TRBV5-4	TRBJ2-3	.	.	TGTGCCAGCAGCTTGGTAGCAGATACGCAGTATTTT	CASSLVADTQYF
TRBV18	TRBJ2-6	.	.	TGTGCCAGCTCACCGGACGTCGCGGGCTCTGGGGCCAACGTCCTGACTTTC	CASSPDVAGSGANVLTF
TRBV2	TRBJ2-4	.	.	TGTGCCAGCAGTGAAGCGCAGGCCAAAAACATTCAGTACTTC	CASSEAQAKNIQYF
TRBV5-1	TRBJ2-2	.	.	TGCGCCAGCAGCTTGGGTAGGGGGACCGGGGAGCTGTTTTTT	CASSLGRGTGELFF
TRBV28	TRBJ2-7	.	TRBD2	TGTGCCAGCAATCAGCGGGAGCTTTTGGACGAGCAGTACTTC	CASNQRELLDEQYF
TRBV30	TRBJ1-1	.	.	TGTGCCTGGAGTCCGAGCAGGGGCCCTGAAATGAACACTGAAGCTTTCTTT	CAWSPSRGPEMNTEAFF
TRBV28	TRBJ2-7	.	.	TGTGCCAGCAGCCGAGACCAGGGAAGCGAGCAGTACTTC	CASSRDQGSEQYF
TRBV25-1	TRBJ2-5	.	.	TGTGCCAGCACTGCTGGCAGTGAGACCCAGTACTTC	CASTAGSETQYF
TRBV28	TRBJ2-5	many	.	TGTGCCAGCAGTTTTGGCAACCAAGAGACCCAGTACTTC	CASSFGNQETQYF
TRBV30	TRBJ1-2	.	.	TGTGCCTGGAGTGTACTCGGGGTGGGCTATGGCTACACCTTC	CAWSVLGVGYGYTF
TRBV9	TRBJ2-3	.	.	TGTGCCAGCAGCGCAGAAGGGGGGACTAACTCAATGCGTACGCAGTATTTT	CASSAEGGTNSMRTQYF
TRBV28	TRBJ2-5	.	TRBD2	TGTGCCATCTCCAGCGGGAGATATAGGGGGGAGACCCAGTACTTC	CAISSGRYRGETQYF
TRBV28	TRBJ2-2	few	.	TGTGCCAGCAAAGTCACAGTGAACACCGGGGAGCTGTTTTTT	CASKVTVNTGELFF
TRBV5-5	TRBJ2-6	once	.	TGTGCCAGCAGCTTAGGAGTCTCTGGGGCCAACGTCCTGACTTTC	CASSLGVSGANVLTF
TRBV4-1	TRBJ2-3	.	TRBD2	TGCGCCAGCAGCCAAGGGGGAGGGACTTACACAGATACGCAGTATTTT	CASSQGGGTYTDTQYF
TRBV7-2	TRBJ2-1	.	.	TGTGCCAGCAGCTTGTTTAGGAATGAGCAGTTCTTC	CASSLFRNEQFF
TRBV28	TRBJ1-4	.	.	TGTGCCAGCAAGGACAGCGCCCATGAAAAACTGTTTTTT	CASKDSAHEKLFF
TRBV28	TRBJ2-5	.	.	TGTGCCACCGCTGGACAAGGGATGGAGAAGTACCAAGAGACCCAGTACTTC	CATAGQGMEKYQETQYF
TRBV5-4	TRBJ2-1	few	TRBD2	TGTGCCAGCAGCTTGAACCGGCGCGGGAGGGCCAATGAGCAGTTCTTC	CASSLNRRGRANEQFF
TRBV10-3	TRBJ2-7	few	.	TGTGCCGTCAGAGACGGGGACTCCTACGAGCAGTACTTC	CAVRDGDSYEQYF
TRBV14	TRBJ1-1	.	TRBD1	TGTGCCAGCAGCGGGCGACAGGGATATTTCACTGAAGCTTTCTTT	CASSGRQGYFTEAFF
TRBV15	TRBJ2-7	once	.	TGTGCCACCAGCAGGGGGCCAGGGGGGGCCTACGAGCAGTACTTC	CATSRGPGGAYEQYF
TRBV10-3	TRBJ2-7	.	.	TGTGCCATCAGTGGAGAAAACGAGCAGTACTTC	CAISGENEQYF